This T cell receptor (beta chain) stems from a study of beta chain features in type 1 diabetes. Study-level points and caveats: The study found fewer insertions and more deletions at VDJ junctions in type 1 diabetes patients. No resolution was reached here on whether HLA type influences TCRB rearrangement.

Each of the sorted populations had a purity greater than 95%. On this clone itself: Its target is not known.

Germline-derived CDR1 and CDR2 are SQVTM and ANQGSEA. The CDR3 loop spans 13 amino acids. V was clipped by 3 bases and J by 1 base, with 10 bases between them. The study reverse transcribed the entire isolated RNA, so it sequenced expressed TCRB transcripts. Using immunoSEQ multiplex PCR, the repertoire was profiled, and TCRdb retains in-frame clones only, with some absent. This table holds 400,000 to 600,000 clones, 30% found once. The chain joins TRBV29-1 to TRBJ2-7; D ambiguous. The specimen sequenced was naive CD4+ T cells from blood. The clonotype was recovered from a man younger than 35 in good health. The CDR3 protein is CSVDSAGSYEQYF. The CDR3 DNA reads as TGCAGCGTTGATTCGGCAGGTTCCTACGAGCAGTACTTC.